This T cell receptor (beta chain) originates from a study of human T cells and chemical hapten exposure. Overall study findings and caveats: Donors were affected by alopecia, so their immune reaction might vary from that of healthy individuals.

Described time point: patch test 1, 2 weeks after DPC sensitization. Treatment of the sample: therapeutic diphenylcyclopropenone sensitization with weekly scalp DPC. Patch tests were applied only after blood draws. Library preparation tagged each individual cDNA molecule with a unique molecular identifier. TCRdb called the RACE reads again in MiXCR, with one record for every CDR3 protein. The repertoire holds roughly 72,000 distinct CDR3 sequences, around 10% seen once, with under 1.5% in the top ten. This CDR3 has 15 residues. The germline V gene has CDR1 MNHEY and CDR2 SMNVEV (reference sequence). Trimming took 5 bases from V and 4 from J, leaving 17 bases between them. This clonotype has a handful of counts. Its antigen is unknown.

The rearrangement links TRBV27 to TRBJ1-2; D might be TRBD1 (5 bases). The source is a woman aged 45-65 years with alopecia areata. Some clones in this sample may be carry-over from other donors' samples. The starting material was whole blood, obtained in connection with sensitization to the hapten diphenylcyclopropenone (DPC). This CDR3 is CASSPGDRLFYGYTF. The CDR3 region has the DNA TGTGCCAGCAGTCCCGGCGACAGACTGTTCTATGGCTACACCTTC.